A selection of T cell receptor beta chains follows, all from one sample in a study of T cell responses to AZD1222 COVID-19 vaccine. Clones were read by immunoSEQ multiplex PCR, and TCRdb kept only the in-frame ones, dropping some. This table holds some 90,000 clones, roughly 89% found once. The sequences come from peripheral blood, collected on day 0 of AZD1222 vaccination. The receptors derive from an adult in good health. Both conserved end residues are part of each CDR3. The D gene is left open where the match is weak. The listing skips clone size in some rows; elsewhere it reads once, few, many or a size class.

d_call	clone_size	v_call	j_call	cdr3_nt	cdr3_aa
TRBD2	-	TRBV20-1	TRBJ2-1	TGCAGTGCTAGTCTAGGACTAGCGGGAGTCTATGAGCAGTTCTTC	CSASLGLAGVYEQFF
-	-	TRBV19	TRBJ1-2	TGTGCCAGTAGTACCACCGGACAGAACGACTATGGCTACACCTTC	CASSTTGQNDYGYTF
-	-	TRBV25-1	TRBJ1-1	TGTGCCAGCAGTGATTTTTCCGGGAGCACTGAAGCTTTCTTT	CASSDFSGSTEAFF
TRBD1	-	TRBV7-3	TRBJ1-1	TGTGCCAGCAGCGCCCAGGGGGCGCGGTACACTGAAGCTTTCTTT	CASSAQGARYTEAFF
-	-	TRBV12-3/TRBV12-4	TRBJ2-7	TGTGCCAGCAGTTTGGGATACGAGCAGTACTTC	CASSLGYEQYF
-	-	TRBV7-6	TRBJ2-7	TGTGCCAGCAGCTTACTAGGTCAGTCTACCTACGAGCAGTACTTC	CASSLLGQSTYEQYF
-	-	TRBV6-5	TRBJ1-2	TGTGCCAGCAGTTCCAATGGACCGAGAAACTATGGCTACACCTTC	CASSSNGPRNYGYTF
TRBD1	-	TRBV15	TRBJ2-6	TGTGCCACCAGCTACCGGGACAGGGGCACTGGGGCCAACGTCCTGACTTTC	CATSYRDRGTGANVLTF
-	-	TRBV12-3/TRBV12-4	TRBJ1-6	TGTGCCAGCAGTTTTGGCGAACCGCTAACCCTCCACTTT	CASSFGEPLTLHF
-	-	TRBV18	TRBJ1-1	TGTGCCAGTTCACCACGGGCCCAAGCAGGGGACACTGAAGCTTTCTTT	CASSPRAQAGDTEAFF
-	few	TRBV6-5	TRBJ2-2	TGTGCCAGCTCCTCAACCGGGACAAACACCGGGGAGCTGTTTTTT	CASSSTGTNTGELFF
-	-	TRBV6-5	TRBJ1-2	TGTGCCAGCAGGGACGCCCGGAGAGGCTATGGCTACACCTTC	CASRDARRGYGYTF
-	-	TRBV9	TRBJ2-1	TGTGCCAGCAGCGTAAGCGGGCTAGCGTACAATGAGCAGTTCTTC	CASSVSGLAYNEQFF